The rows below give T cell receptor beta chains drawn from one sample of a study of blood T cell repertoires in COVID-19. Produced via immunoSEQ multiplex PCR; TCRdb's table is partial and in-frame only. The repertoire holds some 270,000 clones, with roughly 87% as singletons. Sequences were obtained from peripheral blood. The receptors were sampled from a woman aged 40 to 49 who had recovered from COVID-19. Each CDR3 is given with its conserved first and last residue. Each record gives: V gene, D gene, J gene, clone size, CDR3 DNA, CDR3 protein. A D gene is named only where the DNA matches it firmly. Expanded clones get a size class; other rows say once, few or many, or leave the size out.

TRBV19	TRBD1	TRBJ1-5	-	TGTGCCAGTACCTCCGGGACAGGGAAAAGGCAGCCCCAGCATTTT	CASTSGTGKRQPQHF
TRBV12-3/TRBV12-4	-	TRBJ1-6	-	TGTGCCAGCAGTTTACAGGTCGGTTCACCCCTCCACTTT	CASSLQVGSPLHF
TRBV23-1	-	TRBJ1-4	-	TGCGCCAGCAGTAGCCGGACTGTAGGAGATGAAAAACTGTTTTTT	CASSSRTVGDEKLFF
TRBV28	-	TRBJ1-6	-	TGTGCCAGCCGACAGAGCTCCTATAATTCACCCCTCCACTTT	CASRQSSYNSPLHF
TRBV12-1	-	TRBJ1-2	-	TGTGCCAGCAGCCCGGGACAGCCGGACTATGGCTACACCTTC	CASSPGQPDYGYTF
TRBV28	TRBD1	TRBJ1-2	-	TGTGCCAGCAGGCTCGGACAGGGGACGTTTGGCTACACCTTC	CASRLGQGTFGYTF
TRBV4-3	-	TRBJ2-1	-	TGCGCCAGCAGCCAAGATCCTCCGGAAGCGCGTGAGCAGTTCTTC	CASSQDPPEAREQFF
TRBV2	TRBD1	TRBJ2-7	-	TGTGCCAGCAGGGGGACAGCCTACGAGCAGTACTTC	CASRGTAYEQYF
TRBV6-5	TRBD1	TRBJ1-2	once	TGTGCCAGCATCCCAGGGGGCGCCTATGGCTACACCTTC	CASIPGGAYGYTF
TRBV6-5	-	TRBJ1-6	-	TGTGCCAGCAGCTACACGGGGAGCTCCTATAATTCACCCCTCCACTTT	CASSYTGSSYNSPLHF
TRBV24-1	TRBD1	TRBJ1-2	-	TGTGCCACCAGTGATTGGAAAGGGGGCGCGAGGGGCTACACCTTC	CATSDWKGGARGYTF
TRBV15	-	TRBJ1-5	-	TGTGCCACCAGCGCCCGGGAAAAGCGCAATCAGCCCCAGCATTTT	CATSAREKRNQPQHF
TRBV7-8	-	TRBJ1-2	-	TGTGCCAGCAGCTCTGATAACGCGTATGGCTACACCTTC	CASSSDNAYGYTF
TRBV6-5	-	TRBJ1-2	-	TGTGCCAGCACGCGGGGGGGCATCTATGGCTACACCTTC	CASTRGGIYGYTF
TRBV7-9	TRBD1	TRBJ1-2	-	TGTGCCAGCACCCCGGACAGGGTGGTTGGCTACACCTTC	CASTPDRVVGYTF
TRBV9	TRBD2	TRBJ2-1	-	TGTGCCAGCAGCGCCACTAGCGGGGCCTACAATGAGCAGTTCTTC	CASSATSGAYNEQFF
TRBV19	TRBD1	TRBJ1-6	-	TGTGCCAGTATGGACAGGCTTACCCATAATTCACCCCTCCACTTT	CASMDRLTHNSPLHF
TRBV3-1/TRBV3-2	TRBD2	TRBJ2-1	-	TGTGCCAGCAGCCAAGCCCGCGGGAGGAATGATGAGCAGTTCTTC	CASSQARGRNDEQFF
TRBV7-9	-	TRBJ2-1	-	TGTGCCAGCAGCTTGGAAGAAAGAGCGAGTGAGCAGTTCTTC	CASSLEERASEQFF
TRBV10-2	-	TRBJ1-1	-	TGCGCCAGCAGTGTAGGGGTTGACACTGAAGCTTTCTTT	CASSVGVDTEAFF
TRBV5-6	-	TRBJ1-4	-	TGTGCCAGCAGCTTGGGCGGGCGAGGTGAAAAACTGTTTTTT	CASSLGGRGEKLFF
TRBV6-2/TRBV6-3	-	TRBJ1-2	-	TGTGCCAGCAGTTTCACGGTCTATGGCTACACCTTC	CASSFTVYGYTF
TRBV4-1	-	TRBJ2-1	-	TGCGCCAGCAGCCAAGGGTACTTCGATGAGCAGTTCTTC	CASSQGYFDEQFF
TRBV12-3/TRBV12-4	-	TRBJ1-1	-	TGTGCCAGCAGTTCAGTTGTTCAGGAAGCTTTCTTT	CASSSVVQEAFF
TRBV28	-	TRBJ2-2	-	TGTGCCAGCAGTTTGTCAACCGGGGAGCTGTTTTTT	CASSLSTGELFF
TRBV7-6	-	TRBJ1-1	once	TGTGCCAGCAGCTTAGAAGCTTCAGGGAGGACTGAAGCTTTCTTT	CASSLEASGRTEAFF
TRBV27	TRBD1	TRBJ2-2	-	TGTGCCAGTCAACCGGGACAGCCTTACACCGGGGAGCTGTTTTTT	CASQPGQPYTGELFF
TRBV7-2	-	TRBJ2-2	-	TGTGCCAGCAGCCCAAACTCCCCGGGAGCCGGGGAGCTGTTTTTT	CASSPNSPGAGELFF
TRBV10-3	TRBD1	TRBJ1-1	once	TGTGCCGGCACTAAAGGACAGGGCAACACTGAAGCTTTCTTT	CAGTKGQGNTEAFF
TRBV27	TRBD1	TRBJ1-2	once	TGTGCCAGCGGGACCGACAGGGGTTATGGCTACACCTTC	CASGTDRGYGYTF
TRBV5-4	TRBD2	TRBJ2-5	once	TGTGCCAGCAGTCGGGGGGGGTATCAAGAGACCCAGTACTTC	CASSRGGYQETQYF
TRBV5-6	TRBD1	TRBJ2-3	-	TGTGCCAGCAGCCCCAGTCCAAGGGGGCGCGGAGATACGCAGTATTTT	CASSPSPRGRGDTQYF
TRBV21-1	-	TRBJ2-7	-	TGTGCCAGCAGCAAAGAAACAGGGTTCAACGAGCAGTACTTC	CASSKETGFNEQYF
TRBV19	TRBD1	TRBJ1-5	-	TGTGCCGCCAACGACGGGACAGGAGGTCAGCCCCAGCATTTT	CAANDGTGGQPQHF
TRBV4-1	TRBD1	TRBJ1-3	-	TGCGCCAGCAGAATCCGGGACAGCGTCTCTGGAAACACCATATATTTT	CASRIRDSVSGNTIYF
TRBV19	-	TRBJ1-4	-	TGTGCCAGTAGTTTCTCAGGTGAAAAACTGTTTTTT	CASSFSGEKLFF
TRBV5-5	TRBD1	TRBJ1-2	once	TGTGCCAGCAGCCCGAGACAGGGCGATGGCTACACCTTC	CASSPRQGDGYTF
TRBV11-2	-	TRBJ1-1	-	TGTGCCAGCAGCGTGGGGGCGGTGAACACTGAAGCTTTCTTT	CASSVGAVNTEAFF
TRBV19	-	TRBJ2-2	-	TGTGCCAGTATCCGGAGAGGTTTTAGCACCGGGGAGCTGTTTTTT	CASIRRGFSTGELFF
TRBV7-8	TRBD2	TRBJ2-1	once	TGTGCCAGCAGCTTATCGGGAGGATACAATGAGCAGTTCTTC	CASSLSGGYNEQFF
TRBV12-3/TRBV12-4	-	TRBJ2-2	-	TGTGCCAGCAGCCGTCGAGGCACCGGGGAGCTGTTTTTT	CASSRRGTGELFF
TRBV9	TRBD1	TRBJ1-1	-	TGTGCCAGCAGCGTAGGGGCAGGGGGCTACCAGGAAGCTTTCTTT	CASSVGAGGYQEAFF
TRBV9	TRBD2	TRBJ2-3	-	TGTGCCAGCAGCGTAGTTGGCGGGAGTACAGATACGCAGTATTTT	CASSVVGGSTDTQYF
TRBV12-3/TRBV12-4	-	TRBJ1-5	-	TGTGCCAGCACCTACAGGGAGGGTCAGCCCCAGCATTTT	CASTYREGQPQHF
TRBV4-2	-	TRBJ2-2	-	TGTGCCAGCAGCCCCAGGGGAAACACCGGGGAGCTGTTTTTT	CASSPRGNTGELFF
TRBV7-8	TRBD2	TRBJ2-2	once	TGTGCCAGCAGCTTACTAGCGGGTATGAACACCGGGGAGCTGTTTTTT	CASSLLAGMNTGELFF